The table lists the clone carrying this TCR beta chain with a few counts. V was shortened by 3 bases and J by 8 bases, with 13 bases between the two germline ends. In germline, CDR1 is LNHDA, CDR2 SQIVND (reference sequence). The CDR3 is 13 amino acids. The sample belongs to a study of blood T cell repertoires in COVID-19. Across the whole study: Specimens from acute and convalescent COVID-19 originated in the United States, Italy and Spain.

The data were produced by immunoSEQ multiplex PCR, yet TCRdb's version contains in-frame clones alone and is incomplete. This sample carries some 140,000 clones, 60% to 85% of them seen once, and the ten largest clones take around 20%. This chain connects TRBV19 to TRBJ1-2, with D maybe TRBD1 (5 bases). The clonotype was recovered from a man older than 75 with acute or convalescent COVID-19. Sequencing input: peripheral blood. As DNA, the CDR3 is TGTGCCAGTAGTATCCTCCCAGGGTGGGGCTACACCTTC. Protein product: CASSILPGWGYTF.